This entry lists 9 T cell receptor beta chains sequenced from one sample in a study of control samples from healthy donors and cancer patients. Clones were sequenced by immunoSEQ multiplex PCR, and TCRdb holds only the in-frame ones, with some missing. This table holds 150,000 to 200,000 clones, around nine tenths found once. The sequencing input was blood. These receptor sequences come from a man between 25 and 39 years old in good health.

The rearrangement joins TRBV7-9 to TRBJ2-5; D is perhaps TRBD1 (5 bases). Deletions cut 5 bases from V and 5 bases from J, with 18 bases between. The CDR3 sequence is 15 residues long. Germline values: CDR1 SEHNR, CDR2 FQNEAQ (reference sequence). The CDR3 spells CASSRGGTPGETQYF. In nucleotides, the CDR3 is TGTGCCAGCAGCAGGGGCGGAACCCCCGGGGAGACCCAGTACTTC.

This chain uses TRBV11-2 with TRBJ2-3; TRBD1 matches at 9 bases. Germline loops: CDR1 SGHAT, CDR2 FQNNGV. The ends lost 3 bases at V and 5 bases at J; junction bases unmatched: 12. The CDR3 consists of 17 residues. The CDR3 loop reads CASSFLTTGGRRDTQYF. CDR3 coding DNA: TGTGCCAGCAGCTTTCTAACTACAGGGGGCCGACGAGATACGCAGTATTTT.

In regard to this clone: A junction boundary mismatches the germline segment, possibly from a read error. The chain carries TRBV7-2 and TRBJ2-3; unclear D gene. Germline V gives CDR1 SGHTA, CDR2 FQGNSA. The CDR3 is 11 residues long. The CDR3 DNA sequence: TGTGCCAGCAAACGGGCAGATACGCTGTATTTT. It encodes CASKRADTLYF.

The chain joins TRBV6-2 or TRBV6-3 to TRBJ2-7; 14 positions match TRBD2. The CDR3 runs to 16 residues. Germline trimming cut 2 bases from V and 6 bases from J; bases unmatched to any gene: 6. Germline V CDR1 and CDR2: MNHEY, SVGEGT. Written as DNA, the CDR3 is TGTGCCAGCAGTTACGGGACTAGCGGGAGAGAAACCGAGCAGTACTTC. It codes for CASSYGTSGRETEQYF.

The rearrangement joins TRBV7-9 to TRBJ2-7; no reliable D call. Germline CDR1 and CDR2: SEHNR and FQNEAQ (reference sequence). The V end lost 0 bases, the J end lost 1 base, and 10 bases lay between the germline ends. CDR3 length: 15 residues. The CDR3 coding sequence is TGTGCCAGCAGCTTAGCGCTAGAAAGGTCCTACGAGCAGTACTTC. This sequence encodes CASSLALERSYEQYF.

The CDR3 protein is CASTLGLAGGHEQYF. CDR3 nucleotide sequence: TGTGCCAGCACCCTGGGACTAGCGGGAGGCCACGAGCAGTACTTC. This sequence joins TRBV2 and TRBJ2-7; 15 nucleotides match TRBD2. The CDR3 length is 15 residues. Looked up from germline, CDR1 is SNHLY and CDR2 is FYNNEI. The ends lost 7 bases at V and 5 bases at J; junction bases unmatched: 6.

The J gene is TRBJ2-2, the V gene TRBV24-1; 7 bases are a match to TRBD2. Germline V gives CDR1 KGHDR, CDR2 SFDVKD. The CDR3 extends over 15 amino acids. With V trimmed by 1 base and J by 4 bases, 2 bases remained unmatched. In nucleotides, the CDR3 is TGTGCCACCAGTGATTTCGCGGGAGCCACCGGGGAGCTGTTTTTT. Translating gives CATSDFAGATGELFF.

This rearrangement joins TRBV27 to TRBJ2-7; 9 bases fit TRBD1. This CDR3 spans 15 amino acids. The trim removed 0 bases at V and 6 bases at J, leaving 6 bases unmatched. The germline V gene has CDR1 MNHEY and CDR2 SMNVEV (reference sequence). The CDR3 sequence: CASSLSGTGIGEQYF. CDR3 bases: TGTGCCAGCAGTTTATCGGGGACAGGGATAGGCGAGCAGTACTTC.

Comments on this clone: The sample has other DNA sequences that encode this CDR3 too. V usage is TRBV6-2 or TRBV6-3 and J usage is TRBJ1-1; D may be TRBD1 (5 bases). The CDR3 length is 14 residues. CDR1 and CDR2 from the germline V gene are MNHEY and SVGEGT. Trimming took off 3 bases at V and 4 bases at J, with 12 bases between the two ends. The CDR3 DNA follows: TGTGCCAGCAGTTATGAGGGGCGGGGCACTGAAGCTTTCTTT. It is translated as CASSYEGRGTEAFF.